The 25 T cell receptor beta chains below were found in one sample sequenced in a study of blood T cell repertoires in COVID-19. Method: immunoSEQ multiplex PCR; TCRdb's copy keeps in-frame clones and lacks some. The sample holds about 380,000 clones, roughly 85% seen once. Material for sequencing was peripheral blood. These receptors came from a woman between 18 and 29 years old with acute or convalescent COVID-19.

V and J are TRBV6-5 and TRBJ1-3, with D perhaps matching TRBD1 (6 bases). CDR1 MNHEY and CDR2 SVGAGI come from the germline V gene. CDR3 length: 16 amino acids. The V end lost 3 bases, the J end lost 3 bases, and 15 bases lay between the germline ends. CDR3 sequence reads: CASSYSSGGGGNTIYF. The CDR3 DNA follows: TGTGCCAGCAGTTATTCGTCGGGGGGCGGTGGAAACACCATATATTTT.

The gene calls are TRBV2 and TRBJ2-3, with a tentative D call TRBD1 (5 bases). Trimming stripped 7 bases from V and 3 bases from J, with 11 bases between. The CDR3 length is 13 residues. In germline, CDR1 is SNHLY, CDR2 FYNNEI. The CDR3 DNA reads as TGTGCCAGCAACGGCAGGGTTACAGATACGCAGTATTTT. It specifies CASNGRVTDTQYF. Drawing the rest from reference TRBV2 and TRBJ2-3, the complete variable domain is EPEVTQTPSHQVTQMGQEVILRCVPISNHLYFYWYRQILGQKVEFLVSFYNNEISEKSEIFDDQFSVERPDGSNFTLKIRSTKLEDSAMYFCASNGRVTDTQYFGPGTRLTVL.

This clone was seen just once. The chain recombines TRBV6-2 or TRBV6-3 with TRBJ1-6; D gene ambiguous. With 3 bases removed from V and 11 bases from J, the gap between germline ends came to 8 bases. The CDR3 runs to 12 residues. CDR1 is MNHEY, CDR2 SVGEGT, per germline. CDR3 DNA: TGTGCCAGCAGTTATCTAGCAACACCCCTCCACTTT. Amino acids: CASSYLATPLHF.

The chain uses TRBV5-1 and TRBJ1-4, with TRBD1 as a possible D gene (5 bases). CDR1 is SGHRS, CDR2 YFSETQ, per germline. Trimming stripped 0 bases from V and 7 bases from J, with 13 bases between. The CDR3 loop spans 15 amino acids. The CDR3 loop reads CASSLAGGRTEKLFF. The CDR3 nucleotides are TGCGCCAGCAGCTTGGCCGGGGGGAGGACTGAAAAACTGTTTTTT.

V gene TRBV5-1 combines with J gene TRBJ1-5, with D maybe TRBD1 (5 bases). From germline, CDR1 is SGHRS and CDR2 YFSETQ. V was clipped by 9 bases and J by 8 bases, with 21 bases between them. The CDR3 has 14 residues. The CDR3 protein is CATTPGLSEEPQHF. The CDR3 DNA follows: TGCGCCACCACCCCGGGACTCAGCGAAGAGCCCCAGCATTTT. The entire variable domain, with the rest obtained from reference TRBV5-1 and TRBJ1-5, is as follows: KAGVTQTPRYLIKTRGQQVTLSCSPISGHRSVSWYQQTPGQGLQFLFEYFSETQRNKGNFPGRFSGRQFSNSRSEMNVSTLELGDSALYLCATTPGLSEEPQHFGDGTRLSIL.

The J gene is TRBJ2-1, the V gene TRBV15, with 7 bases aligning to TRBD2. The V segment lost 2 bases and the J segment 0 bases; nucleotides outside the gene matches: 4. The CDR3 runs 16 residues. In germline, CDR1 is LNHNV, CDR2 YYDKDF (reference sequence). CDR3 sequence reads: CATSRRAGSSYNEQFF. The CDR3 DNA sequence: TGTGCCACCAGCAGAAGAGCGGGAAGCTCCTACAATGAGCAGTTCTTC.

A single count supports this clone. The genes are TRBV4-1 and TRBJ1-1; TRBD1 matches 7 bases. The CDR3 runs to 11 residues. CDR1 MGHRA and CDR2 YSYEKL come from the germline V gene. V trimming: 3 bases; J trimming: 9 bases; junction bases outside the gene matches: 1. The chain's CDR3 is CASSQGQKAFF. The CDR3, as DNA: TGCGCCAGCAGCCAGGGACAGAAAGCTTTCTTT.

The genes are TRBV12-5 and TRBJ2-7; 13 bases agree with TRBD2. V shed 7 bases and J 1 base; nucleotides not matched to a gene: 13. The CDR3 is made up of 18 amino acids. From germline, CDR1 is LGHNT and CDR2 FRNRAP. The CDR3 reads CASALLTSGRPFSYEQYF. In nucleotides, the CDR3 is TGTGCTAGTGCCTTGTTGACTAGCGGGAGGCCTTTTTCCTACGAGCAGTACTTC.

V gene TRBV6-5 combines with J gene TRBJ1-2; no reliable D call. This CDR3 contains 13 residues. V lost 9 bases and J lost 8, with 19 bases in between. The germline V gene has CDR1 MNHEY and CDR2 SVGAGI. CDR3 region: CARPRGGARGYTF. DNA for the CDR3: TGTGCCAGGCCCCGGGGTGGCGCGCGAGGCTACACCTTC.

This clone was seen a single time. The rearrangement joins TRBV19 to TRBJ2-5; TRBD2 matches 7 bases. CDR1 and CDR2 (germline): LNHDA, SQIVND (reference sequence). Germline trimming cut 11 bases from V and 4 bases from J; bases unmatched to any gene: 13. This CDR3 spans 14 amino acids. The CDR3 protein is CASHGGSLLETQYF. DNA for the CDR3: TGTGCCTCCCACGGGGGGTCCCTTTTAGAGACCCAGTACTTC.

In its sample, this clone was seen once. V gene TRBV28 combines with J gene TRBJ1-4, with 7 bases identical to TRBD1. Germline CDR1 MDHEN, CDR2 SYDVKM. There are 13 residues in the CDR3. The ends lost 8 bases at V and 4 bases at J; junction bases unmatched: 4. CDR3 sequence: CASRDSLNEKLFF. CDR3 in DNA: TGTGCCAGCCGGGACAGCCTTAATGAAAAACTGTTTTTT.

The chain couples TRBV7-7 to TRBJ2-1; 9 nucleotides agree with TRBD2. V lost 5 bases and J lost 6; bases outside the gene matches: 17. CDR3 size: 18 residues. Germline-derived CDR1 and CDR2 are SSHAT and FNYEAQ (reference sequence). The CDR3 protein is CASSPNTSPGTSSNEQFF. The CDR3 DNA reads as TGTGCCAGCAGCCCTAACACATCTCCTGGGACTAGCAGCAATGAGCAGTTCTTC.

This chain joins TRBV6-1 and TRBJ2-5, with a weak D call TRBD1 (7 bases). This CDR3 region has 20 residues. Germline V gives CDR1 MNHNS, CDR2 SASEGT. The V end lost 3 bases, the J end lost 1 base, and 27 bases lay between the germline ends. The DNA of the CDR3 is TGTGCCAGCAGTGATTGGCTTGGGATGGAGGGGGCCCTTTTCCAAGAGACCCAGTACTTC. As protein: CASSDWLGMEGALFQETQYF.

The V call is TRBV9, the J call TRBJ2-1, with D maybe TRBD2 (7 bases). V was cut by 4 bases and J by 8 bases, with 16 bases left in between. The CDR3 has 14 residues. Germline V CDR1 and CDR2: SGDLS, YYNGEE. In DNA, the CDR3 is TGTGCCAGCAGCCCCCGGGGGGCGACATATGAGCAGTTCTTC. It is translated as CASSPRGATYEQFF. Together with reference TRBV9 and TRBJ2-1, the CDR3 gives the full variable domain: DSGVTQTPKHLITATGQRVTLRCSPRSGDLSVYWYQQSLDQGLQFLIQYYNGEERAKGNILERFSAQQFPDLHSELNLSSLELGDSALYFCASSPRGATYEQFFGPGTRLTVL.

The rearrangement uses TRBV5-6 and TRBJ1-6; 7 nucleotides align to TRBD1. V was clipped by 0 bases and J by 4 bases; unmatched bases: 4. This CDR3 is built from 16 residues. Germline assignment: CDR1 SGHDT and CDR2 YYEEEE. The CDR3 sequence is CASSLAPGQYNSPLHF. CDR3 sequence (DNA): TGTGCCAGCAGCTTGGCTCCGGGACAGTATAATTCACCCCTCCACTTT.

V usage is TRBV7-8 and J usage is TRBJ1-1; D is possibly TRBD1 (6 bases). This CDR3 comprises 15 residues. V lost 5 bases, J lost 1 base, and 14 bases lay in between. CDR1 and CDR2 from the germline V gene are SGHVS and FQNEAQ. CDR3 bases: TGTGCCAGCAGCGGGGGGGGGACACGGAACACTGAAGCTTTCTTT. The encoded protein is CASSGGGTRNTEAFF.

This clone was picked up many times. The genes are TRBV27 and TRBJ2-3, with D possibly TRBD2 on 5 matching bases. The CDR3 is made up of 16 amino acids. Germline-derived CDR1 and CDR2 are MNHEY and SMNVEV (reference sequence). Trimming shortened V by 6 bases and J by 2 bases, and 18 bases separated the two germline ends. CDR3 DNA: TGTGCCAGCAGGGTGGGAGCTACATACTCCACAGATACGCAGTATTTT. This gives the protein CASRVGATYSTDTQYF.

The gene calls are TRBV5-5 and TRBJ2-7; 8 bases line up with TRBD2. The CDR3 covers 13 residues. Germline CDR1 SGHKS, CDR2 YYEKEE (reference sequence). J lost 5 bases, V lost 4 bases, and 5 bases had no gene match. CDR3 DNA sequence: TGTGCCAGCAGCAACCCCGGGGGGGACGAGCAGTACTTC. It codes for CASSNPGGDEQYF.

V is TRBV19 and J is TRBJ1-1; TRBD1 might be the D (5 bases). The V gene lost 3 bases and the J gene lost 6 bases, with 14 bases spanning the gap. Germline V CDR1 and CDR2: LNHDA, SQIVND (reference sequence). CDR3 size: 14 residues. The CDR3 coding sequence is TGTGCCAGTAGTATCACCGGGGGGTACGCTGAAGCTTTCTTT. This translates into CASSITGGYAEAFF. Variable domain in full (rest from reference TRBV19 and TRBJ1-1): DGGITQSPKYLFRKEGQNVTLSCEQNLNHDAMYWYRQDPGQGLRLIYYSQIVNDFQKGDIAEGYSVSREKKESFPLTVTSAQKNPTAFYLCASSITGGYAEAFFGQGTRLTVV.

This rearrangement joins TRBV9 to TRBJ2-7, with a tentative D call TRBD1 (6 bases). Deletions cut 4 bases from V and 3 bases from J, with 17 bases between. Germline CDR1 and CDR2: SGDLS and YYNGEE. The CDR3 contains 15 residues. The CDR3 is CASSTGQGRGYEQYF. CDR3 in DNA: TGTGCCAGCAGCACAGGGCAGGGAAGGGGCTACGAGCAGTACTTC.

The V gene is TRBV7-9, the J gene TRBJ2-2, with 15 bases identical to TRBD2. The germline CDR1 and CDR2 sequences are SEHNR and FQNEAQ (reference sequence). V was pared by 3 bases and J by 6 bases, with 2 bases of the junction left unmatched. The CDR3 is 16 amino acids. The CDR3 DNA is TGTGCCAGCAGCTTGGGACTAGCGGGAGGACCCGGGGAGCTGTTTTTT. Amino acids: CASSLGLAGGPGELFF.

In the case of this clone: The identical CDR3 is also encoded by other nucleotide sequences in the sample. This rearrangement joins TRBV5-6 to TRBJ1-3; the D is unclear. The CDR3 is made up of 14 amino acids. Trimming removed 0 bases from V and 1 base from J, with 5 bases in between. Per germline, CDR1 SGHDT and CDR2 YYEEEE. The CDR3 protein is CASSLGASGNTIYF. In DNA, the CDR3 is TGTGCCAGCAGCTTGGGTGCGTCTGGAAACACCATATATTTT.

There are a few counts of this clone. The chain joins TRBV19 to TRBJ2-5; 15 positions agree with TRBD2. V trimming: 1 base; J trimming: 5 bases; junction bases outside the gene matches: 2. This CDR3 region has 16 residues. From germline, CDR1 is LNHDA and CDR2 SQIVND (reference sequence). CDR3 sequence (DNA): TGTGCCAGTAGTATAGGGACTAGCGGGGGGGAGGAGACCCAGTACTTC. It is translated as CASSIGTSGGEETQYF.

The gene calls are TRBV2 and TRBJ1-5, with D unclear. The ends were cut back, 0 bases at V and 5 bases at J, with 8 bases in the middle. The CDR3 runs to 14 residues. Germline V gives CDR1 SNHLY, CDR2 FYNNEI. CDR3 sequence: CASSEARADQPQHF. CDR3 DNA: TGTGCCAGCAGTGAAGCTAGAGCGGATCAGCCCCAGCATTTT. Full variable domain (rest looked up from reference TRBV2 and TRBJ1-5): EPEVTQTPSHQVTQMGQEVILRCVPISNHLYFYWYRQILGQKVEFLVSFYNNEISEKSEIFDDQFSVERPDGSNFTLKIRSTKLEDSAMYFCASSEARADQPQHFGDGTRLSIL.

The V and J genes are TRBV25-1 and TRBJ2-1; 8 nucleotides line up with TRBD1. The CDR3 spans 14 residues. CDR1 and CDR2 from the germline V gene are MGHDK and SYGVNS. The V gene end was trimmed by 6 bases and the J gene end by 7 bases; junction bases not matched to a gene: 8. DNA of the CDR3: TGTGCCAGCAGCTCGAGGACAGGGCTAAATGAGCAGTTCTTC. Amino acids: CASSSRTGLNEQFF.